Here is one T cell receptor (beta chain) with its context. As yet, its antigen is unknown. The data were taken from a study of relationships among human T cell subsets. Study conclusions and caveats: Th1, Th2 and regulatory subsets overlapped substantially in CDR3 sequences. A CD4+CD8+ double-positive population could not be excluded by bead sorting. Over 60% of CD8+ cytotoxic sequences were in clones over 100 reads; regulatory and Th2 had few.

The germline V gene has CDR1 GTSNPN and CDR2 SVGIG (reference sequence). V was pared by 0 bases and J by 9 bases, with 11 bases between. There are 12 residues in the CDR3. TCR alpha and beta CDR3s were amplified from mRNA by semiquantitative ARM-PCR. Tagged nested gene-specific primers were used first, then communal superprimers amplified exponentially. TCRdb reprocessed the multiplex PCR reads via MiXCR and lists one record per CDR3 protein. The table records over 14,000 distinct CDR3 sequences, about 60% of them present only once. The rearrangement joins TRBV30 to TRBJ1-1, with a weak D call TRBD1 (6 bases). Sequences were obtained from total T cells sorted from blood. The sequence came from a man in his forties or fifties in good health. CDR3 DNA sequence: TGTGCCTGGAGTGTACGTGGGGGCCAAGCTTTCTTT. Protein sequence: CAWSVRGGQAFF.